This section outlines one TCR beta chain sequence together with its context. This specimen comes from a study of blood T cell repertoires in COVID-19. Study information: Researchers got acute and convalescent COVID-19 samples from the United States, Italy and Spain. In each case, the material was cDNA or gDNA derived from T cells, B-cell-depleted T cells, or PBMCs.

In the authors' workflow: It was from reference gene primer amplification that nucleated cell counts were estimated. The repertoire was sequenced with immunoSEQ multiplex PCR; TCRdb's copy has only in-frame clones and lacks some. D and trimming come from the DNA, and the V and J calls and clone size come from that table. The table has more than 55,000 clones, about 70% seen once. The sequence was obtained from a woman aged 70-85 years with acute or convalescent COVID-19. Sequenced material: peripheral blood.

The CDR3 DNA reads TGTGCCAGCAGTTACTCCGGGACTAGTCTCTCCCGGGAGCTGTTTTTT. Translation gives CASSYSGTSLSRELFF. The V call is TRBV6-5, the J call TRBJ2-2, with 8 bases fitting TRBD2. CDR1 MNHEY and CDR2 SVGAGI come from the germline V gene. CDR3 length equals 16 residues. With 0 bases clipped from V and 9 bases from J, the junction kept 9 bases outside the gene matches.